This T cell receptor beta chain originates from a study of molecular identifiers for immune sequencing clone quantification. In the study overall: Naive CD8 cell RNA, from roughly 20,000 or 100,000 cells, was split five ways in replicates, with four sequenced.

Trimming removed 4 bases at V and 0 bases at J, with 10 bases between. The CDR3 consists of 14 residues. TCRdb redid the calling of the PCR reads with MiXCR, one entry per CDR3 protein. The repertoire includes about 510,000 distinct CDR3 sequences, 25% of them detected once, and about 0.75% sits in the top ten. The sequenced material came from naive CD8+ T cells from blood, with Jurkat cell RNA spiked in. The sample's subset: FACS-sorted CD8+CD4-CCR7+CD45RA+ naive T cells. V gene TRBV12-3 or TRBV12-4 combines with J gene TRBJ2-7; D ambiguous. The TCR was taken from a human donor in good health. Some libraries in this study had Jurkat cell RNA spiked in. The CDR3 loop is CASSSRRSSYEQYF. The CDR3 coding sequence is TGTGCCAGCAGTTCTAGACGGAGCTCCTACGAGCAGTACTTC.